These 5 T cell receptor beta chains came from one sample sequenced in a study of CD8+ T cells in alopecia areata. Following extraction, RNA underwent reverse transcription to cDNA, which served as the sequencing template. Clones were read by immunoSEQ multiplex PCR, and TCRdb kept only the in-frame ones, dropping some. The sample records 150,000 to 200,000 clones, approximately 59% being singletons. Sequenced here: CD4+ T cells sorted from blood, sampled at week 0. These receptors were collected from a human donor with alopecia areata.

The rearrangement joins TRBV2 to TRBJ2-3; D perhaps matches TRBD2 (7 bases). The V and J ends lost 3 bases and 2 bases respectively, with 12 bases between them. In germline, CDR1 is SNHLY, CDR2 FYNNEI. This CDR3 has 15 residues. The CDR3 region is CASSDRGLSTDTQYF. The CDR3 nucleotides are TGTGCCAGCAGTGACAGGGGACTATCCACAGATACGCAGTATTTT.

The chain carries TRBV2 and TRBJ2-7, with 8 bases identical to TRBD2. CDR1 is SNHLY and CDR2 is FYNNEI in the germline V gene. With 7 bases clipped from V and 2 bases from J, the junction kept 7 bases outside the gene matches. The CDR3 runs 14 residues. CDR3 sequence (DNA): TGTGCCAGCAAGACGACTAGCGCCACCTACGAGCAGTACTTC. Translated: CASKTTSATYEQYF.

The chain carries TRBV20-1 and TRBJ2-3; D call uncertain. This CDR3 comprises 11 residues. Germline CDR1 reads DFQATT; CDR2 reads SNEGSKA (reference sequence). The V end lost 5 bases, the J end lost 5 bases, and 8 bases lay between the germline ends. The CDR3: CSAGRIDTQYF. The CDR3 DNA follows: TGCAGTGCTGGTAGGATAGATACGCAGTATTTT.

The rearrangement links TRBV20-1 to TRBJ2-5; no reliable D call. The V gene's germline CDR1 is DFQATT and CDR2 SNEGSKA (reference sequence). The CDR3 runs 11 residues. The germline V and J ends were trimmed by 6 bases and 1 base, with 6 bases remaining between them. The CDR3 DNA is TGCAGTGCAAGGCTCCAAGAGACCCAGTACTTC. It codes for CSARLQETQYF.

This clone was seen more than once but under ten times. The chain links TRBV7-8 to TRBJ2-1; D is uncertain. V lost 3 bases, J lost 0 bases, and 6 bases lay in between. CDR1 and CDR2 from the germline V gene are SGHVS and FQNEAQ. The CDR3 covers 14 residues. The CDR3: CASSFAVSYNEQFF. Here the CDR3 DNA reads TGTGCCAGCAGCTTCGCGGTCTCCTACAATGAGCAGTTCTTC.